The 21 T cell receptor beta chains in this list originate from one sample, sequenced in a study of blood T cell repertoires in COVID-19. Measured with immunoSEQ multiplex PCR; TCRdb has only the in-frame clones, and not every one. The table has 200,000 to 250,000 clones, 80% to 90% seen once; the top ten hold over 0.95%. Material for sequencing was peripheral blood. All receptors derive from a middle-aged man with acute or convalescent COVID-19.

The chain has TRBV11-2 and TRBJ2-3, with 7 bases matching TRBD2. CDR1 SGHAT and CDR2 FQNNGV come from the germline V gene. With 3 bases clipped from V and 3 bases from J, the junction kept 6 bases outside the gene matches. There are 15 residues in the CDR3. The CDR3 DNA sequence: TGTGCCAGCAGCTTGAGGACTAGGGATACAGATACGCAGTATTTT. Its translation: CASSLRTRDTDTQYF.

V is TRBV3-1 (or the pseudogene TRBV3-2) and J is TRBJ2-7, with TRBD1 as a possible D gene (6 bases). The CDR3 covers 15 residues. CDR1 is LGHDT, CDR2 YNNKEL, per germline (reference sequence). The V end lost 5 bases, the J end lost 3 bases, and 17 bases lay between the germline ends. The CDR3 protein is CASSGLPGQYYEQYF. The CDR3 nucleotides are TGTGCCAGCAGCGGCCTCCCCGGACAGTACTACGAGCAGTACTTC.

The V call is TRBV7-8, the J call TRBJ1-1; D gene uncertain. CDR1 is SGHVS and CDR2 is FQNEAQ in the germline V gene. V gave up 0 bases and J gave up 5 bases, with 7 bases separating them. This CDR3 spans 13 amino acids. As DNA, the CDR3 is TGTGCCAGCAGCTTAGCATATCGGACTGAAGCTTTCTTT. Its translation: CASSLAYRTEAFF.

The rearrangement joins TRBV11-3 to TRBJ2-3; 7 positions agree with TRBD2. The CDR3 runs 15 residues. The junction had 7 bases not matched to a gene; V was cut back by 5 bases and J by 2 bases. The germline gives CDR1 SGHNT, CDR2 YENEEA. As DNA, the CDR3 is TGTGCCAGCAGCGTCGGCACTAGCGACACAGATACGCAGTATTTT. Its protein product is CASSVGTSDTDTQYF.

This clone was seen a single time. The CDR3 DNA sequence: TGTGCCAGCAGTTACTCCAACACAGATACGCAGTATTTT. Protein: CASSYSNTDTQYF. The chain recombines TRBV6-6 with TRBJ2-3; D not resolved. The CDR3 sequence is 13 residues long. Germline CDR1 and CDR2: MNHNY and SVGAGI (reference sequence). V was pared by 0 bases and J by 2 bases, with 3 bases between.

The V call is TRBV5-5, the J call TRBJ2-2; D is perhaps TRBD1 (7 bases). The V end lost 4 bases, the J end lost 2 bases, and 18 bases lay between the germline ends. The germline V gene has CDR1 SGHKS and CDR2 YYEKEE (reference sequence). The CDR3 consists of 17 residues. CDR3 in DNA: TGTGCCAGCAGCCCGGCGGGACAGCCCCGAAACACCGGGGAGCTGTTTTTT. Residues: CASSPAGQPRNTGELFF.

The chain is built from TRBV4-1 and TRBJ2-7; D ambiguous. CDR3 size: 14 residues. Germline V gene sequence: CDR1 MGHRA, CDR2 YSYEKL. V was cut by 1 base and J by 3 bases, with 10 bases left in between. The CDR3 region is CASSQAEAGYEQYF. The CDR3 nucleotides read TGCGCCAGCAGCCAAGCGGAAGCAGGCTACGAGCAGTACTTC.

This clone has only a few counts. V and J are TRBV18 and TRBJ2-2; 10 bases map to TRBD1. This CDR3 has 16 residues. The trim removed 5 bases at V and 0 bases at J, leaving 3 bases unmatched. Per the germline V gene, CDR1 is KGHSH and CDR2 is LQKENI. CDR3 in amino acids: CASSAGQGANTGELFF. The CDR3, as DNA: TGTGCCAGCTCAGCCGGACAGGGGGCGAACACCGGGGAGCTGTTTTTT.

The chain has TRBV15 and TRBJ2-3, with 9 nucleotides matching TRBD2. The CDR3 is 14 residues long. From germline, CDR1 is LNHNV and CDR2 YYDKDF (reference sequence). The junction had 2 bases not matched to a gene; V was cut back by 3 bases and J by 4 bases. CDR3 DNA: TGTGCCACCAGCAGGGGGACTAGCCCAGATACGCAGTATTTT. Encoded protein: CATSRGTSPDTQYF. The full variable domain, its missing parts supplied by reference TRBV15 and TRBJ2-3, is DAMVIQNPRYQVTQFGKPVTLSCSQTLNHNVMYWYQQKSSQAPKLLFHYYDKDFNNEADTPDNFQSRRPNTSFCFLDIRSPGLGDTAMYLCATSRGTSPDTQYFGPGTRLTVL.

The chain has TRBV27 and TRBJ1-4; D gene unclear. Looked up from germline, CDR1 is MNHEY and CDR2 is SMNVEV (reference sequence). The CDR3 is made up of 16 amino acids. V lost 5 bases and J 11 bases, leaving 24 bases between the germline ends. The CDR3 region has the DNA TGTGCCAGCAGTACACTAGACGGAAGCGGTGTCCGCAAACTGTTTTTT. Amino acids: CASSTLDGSGVRKLFF. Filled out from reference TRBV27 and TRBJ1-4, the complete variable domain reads EAQVTQNPRYLITVTGKKLTVTCSQNMNHEYMSWYRQDPGLGLRQIYYSMNVEVTDKGDVPEGYKVSRKEKRNFPLILESPSPNQTSLYFCASSTLDGSGVRKLFFGSGTQLSVL.

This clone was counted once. The CDR3 protein is CASSYSSGWSTEAFF. In DNA, the CDR3 is TGTGCCAGCAGTTACTCGTCAGGGTGGTCCACTGAAGCTTTCTTT. The chain joins TRBV6-5 to TRBJ1-1, with a tentative D call TRBD1 (5 bases). CDR1 is MNHEY and CDR2 is SVGAGI in the germline V gene. Trimming took 0 bases from V and 4 from J, leaving 12 bases between them. The CDR3 runs to 15 residues.

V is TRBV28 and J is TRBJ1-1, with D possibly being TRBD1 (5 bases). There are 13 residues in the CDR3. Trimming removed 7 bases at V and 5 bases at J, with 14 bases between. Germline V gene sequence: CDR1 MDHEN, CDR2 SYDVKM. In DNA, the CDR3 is TGTGCCAGCACTGAGGCCGGGGGGACTGAAGCTTTCTTT. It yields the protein CASTEAGGTEAFF.

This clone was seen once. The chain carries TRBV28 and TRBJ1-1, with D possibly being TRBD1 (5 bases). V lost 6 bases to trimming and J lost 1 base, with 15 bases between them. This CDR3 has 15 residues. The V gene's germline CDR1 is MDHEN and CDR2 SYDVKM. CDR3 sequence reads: CASRGLGGTNTEAFF. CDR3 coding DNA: TGTGCCAGCAGGGGTCTGGGGGGGACGAACACTGAAGCTTTCTTT.

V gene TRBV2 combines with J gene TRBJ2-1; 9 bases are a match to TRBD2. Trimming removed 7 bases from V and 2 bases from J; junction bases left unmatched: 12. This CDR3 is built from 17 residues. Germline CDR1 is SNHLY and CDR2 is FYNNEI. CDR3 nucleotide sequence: TGTGCCAGCAATAGAATGGGCGGGGGGGGACCCTACAATGAGCAGTTCTTC. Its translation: CASNRMGGGGPYNEQFF. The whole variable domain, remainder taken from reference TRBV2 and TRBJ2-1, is EPEVTQTPSHQVTQMGQEVILRCVPISNHLYFYWYRQILGQKVEFLVSFYNNEISEKSEIFDDQFSVERPDGSNFTLKIRSTKLEDSAMYFCASNRMGGGGPYNEQFFGPGTRLTVL.

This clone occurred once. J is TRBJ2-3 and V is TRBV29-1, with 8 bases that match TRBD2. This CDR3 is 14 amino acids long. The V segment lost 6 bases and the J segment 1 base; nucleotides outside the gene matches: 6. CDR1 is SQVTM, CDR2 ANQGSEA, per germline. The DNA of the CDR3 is TGCAGCGTGGGACTAGGGTTAGGCACAGATACGCAGTATTTT. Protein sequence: CSVGLGLGTDTQYF.

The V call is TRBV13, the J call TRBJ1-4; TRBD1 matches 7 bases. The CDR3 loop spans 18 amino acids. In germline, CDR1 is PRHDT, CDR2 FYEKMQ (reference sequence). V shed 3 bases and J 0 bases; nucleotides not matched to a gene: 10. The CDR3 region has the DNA TGTGCCAGCAGCTTCAGTAGGGGGCGGGTTGCAACTAATGAAAAACTGTTTTTT. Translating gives CASSFSRGRVATNEKLFF.

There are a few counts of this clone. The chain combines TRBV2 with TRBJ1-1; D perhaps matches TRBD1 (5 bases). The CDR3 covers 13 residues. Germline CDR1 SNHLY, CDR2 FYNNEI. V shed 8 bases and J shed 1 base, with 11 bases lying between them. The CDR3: CASRGMQNTEAFF. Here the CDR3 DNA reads TGTGCCAGCCGGGGGATGCAGAACACTGAAGCTTTCTTT. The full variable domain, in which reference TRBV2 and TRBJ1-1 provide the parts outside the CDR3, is EPEVTQTPSHQVTQMGQEVILRCVPISNHLYFYWYRQILGQKVEFLVSFYNNEISEKSEIFDDQFSVERPDGSNFTLKIRSTKLEDSAMYFCASRGMQNTEAFFGQGTRLTVV.

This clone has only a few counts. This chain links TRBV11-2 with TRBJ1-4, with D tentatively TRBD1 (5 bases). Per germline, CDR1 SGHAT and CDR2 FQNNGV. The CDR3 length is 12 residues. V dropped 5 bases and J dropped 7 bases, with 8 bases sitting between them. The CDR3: CASSITGEKLFF. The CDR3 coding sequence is TGTGCCAGCAGCATCACAGGTGAAAAACTGTTTTTT.

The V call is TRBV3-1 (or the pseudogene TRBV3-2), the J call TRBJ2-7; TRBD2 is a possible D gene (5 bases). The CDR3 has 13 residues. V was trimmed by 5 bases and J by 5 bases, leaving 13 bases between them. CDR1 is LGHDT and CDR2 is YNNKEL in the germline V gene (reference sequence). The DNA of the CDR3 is TGTGCCAGCAGCGGGGAGTATAGGAACGAGCAGTACTTC. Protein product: CASSGEYRNEQYF.

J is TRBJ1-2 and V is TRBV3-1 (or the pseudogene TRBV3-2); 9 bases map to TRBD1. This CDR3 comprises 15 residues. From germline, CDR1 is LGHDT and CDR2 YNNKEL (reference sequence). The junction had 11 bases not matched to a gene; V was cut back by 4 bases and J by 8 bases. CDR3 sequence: CASSRQGDLLWGYTF. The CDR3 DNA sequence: TGTGCCAGCAGCCGACAGGGGGACCTTTTGTGGGGCTACACCTTC.

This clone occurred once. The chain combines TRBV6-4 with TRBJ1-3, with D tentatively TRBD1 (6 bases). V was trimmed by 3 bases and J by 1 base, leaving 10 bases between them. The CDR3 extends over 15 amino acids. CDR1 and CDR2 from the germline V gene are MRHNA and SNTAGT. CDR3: CASSEQGKSGNTIYF. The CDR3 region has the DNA TGTGCCAGCAGTGAACAGGGTAAGTCTGGAAACACCATATATTTT.